This paragraph covers one TCR beta chain sequence. The antigen is undetermined. The data were taken from a study of OX40 agonist ivuxolimab in advanced cancers. The protocol was immunoSEQ multiplex PCR, while the TCRdb copy is restricted to in-frame clones and leaves out a portion. Among 65,000 to 100,000 clones listed, around 85% were seen once. CDR3 size: 16 residues. The junction had 10 bases not matched to a gene; V was cut back by 4 bases and J by 4 bases. CDR1 is SGHTA, CDR2 FQGNSA, per germline. Broader study findings: Some patients without response likewise showed low normalized clonal expansion. Expansion of clones was among the lowest in partial responders at 0.1-3.0 mg/kg. Clones of CD4+ and CD8+ blood T cells grew by week 6 at doses of 0.1 to 3.0 mg/kg. What antigens the expanded peripheral T cells recognized was never established.

This rearrangement joins TRBV7-2 to TRBJ2-3; 8 bases align to TRBD2. The specimen was CD4+ or CD8+ T cells sorted from blood, collected in a trial of the OX40 agonist ivuxolimab. The sequence came from an adult with an advanced solid tumor such as melanoma, head and neck, liver or kidney cancer. The CDR3, as DNA: TGTGCCAGCAGCTCAGGGACTAGAGGTTCCGCAGATACGCAGTATTTT. Its protein is CASSSGTRGSADTQYF. The full variable domain, completed using reference TRBV7-2 and TRBJ2-3, is GAGVSQSPSNKVTEKGKDVELRCDPISGHTALYWYRQSLGQGLEFLIYFQGNSAPDKSGLPSDRFSAERTGGSVSTLTIQRTQQEDSAVYLCASSSGTRGSADTQYFGPGTRLTVL.